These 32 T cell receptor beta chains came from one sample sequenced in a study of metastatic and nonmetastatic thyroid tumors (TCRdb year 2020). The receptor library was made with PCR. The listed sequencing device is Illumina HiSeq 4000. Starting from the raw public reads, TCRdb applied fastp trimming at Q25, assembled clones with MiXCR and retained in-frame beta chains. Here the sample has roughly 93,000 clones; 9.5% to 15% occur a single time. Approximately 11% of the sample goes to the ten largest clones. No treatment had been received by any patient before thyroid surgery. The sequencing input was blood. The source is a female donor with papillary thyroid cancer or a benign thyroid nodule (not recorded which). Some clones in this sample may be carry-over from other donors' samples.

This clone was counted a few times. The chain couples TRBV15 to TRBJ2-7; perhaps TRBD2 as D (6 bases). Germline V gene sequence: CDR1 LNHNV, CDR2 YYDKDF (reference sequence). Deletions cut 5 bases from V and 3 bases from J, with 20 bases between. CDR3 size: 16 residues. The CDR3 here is CATSGPRDSLFYEQYF. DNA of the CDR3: TGTGCCACCAGCGGCCCCCGGGACTCTCTGTTCTACGAGCAGTACTTC.

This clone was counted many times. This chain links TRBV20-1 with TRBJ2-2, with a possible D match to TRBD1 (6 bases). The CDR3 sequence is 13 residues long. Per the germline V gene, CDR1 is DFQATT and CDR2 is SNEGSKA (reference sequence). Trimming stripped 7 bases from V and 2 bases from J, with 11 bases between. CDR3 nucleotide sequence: TGCAGTGTAAGGGACATAAACACCGGGGAGCTGTTTTTT. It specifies CSVRDINTGELFF.

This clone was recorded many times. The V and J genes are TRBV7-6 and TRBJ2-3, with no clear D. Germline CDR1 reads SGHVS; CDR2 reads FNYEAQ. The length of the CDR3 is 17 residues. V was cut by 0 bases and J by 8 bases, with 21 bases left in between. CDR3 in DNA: TGTGCCAGCAGCTTAGCGGGTACTACGACGAGAATGGCTACGCAGTATTTT. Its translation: CASSLAGTTTRMATQYF.

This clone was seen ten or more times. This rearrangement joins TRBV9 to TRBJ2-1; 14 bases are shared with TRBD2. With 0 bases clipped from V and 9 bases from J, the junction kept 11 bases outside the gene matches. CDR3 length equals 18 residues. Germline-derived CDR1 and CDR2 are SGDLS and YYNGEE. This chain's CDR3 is CASSVATGGLAGVGEQFF. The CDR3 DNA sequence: TGTGCCAGCAGCGTAGCTACGGGGGGACTAGCGGGAGTTGGTGAGCAGTTCTTC.

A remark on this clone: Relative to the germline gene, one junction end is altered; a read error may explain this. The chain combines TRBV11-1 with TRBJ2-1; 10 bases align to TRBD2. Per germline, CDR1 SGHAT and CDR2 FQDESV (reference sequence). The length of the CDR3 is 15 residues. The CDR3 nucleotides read TGTGCCAGCATCTTAGTTAGCGGGAGGTTCAATGAGCAGTTCTTC. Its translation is CASILVSGRFNEQFF. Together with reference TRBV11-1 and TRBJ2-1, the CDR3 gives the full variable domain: EAEVAQSPRYKITEKSQAVAFWCDPISGHATLYWYRQILGQGPELLVQFQDESVVDDSQLPKDRFSAERLKGVDSTLKIQPAELGDSAMYLCASILVSGRFNEQFFGPGTRLTVL.

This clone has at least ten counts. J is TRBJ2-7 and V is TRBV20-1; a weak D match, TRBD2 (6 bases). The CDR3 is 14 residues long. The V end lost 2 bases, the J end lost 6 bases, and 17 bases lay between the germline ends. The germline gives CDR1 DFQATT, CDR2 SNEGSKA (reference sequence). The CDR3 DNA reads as TGCAGTGCTAGAACTAGCTCACGGCTGTCCGAGCAGTACTTC. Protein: CSARTSSRLSEQYF.

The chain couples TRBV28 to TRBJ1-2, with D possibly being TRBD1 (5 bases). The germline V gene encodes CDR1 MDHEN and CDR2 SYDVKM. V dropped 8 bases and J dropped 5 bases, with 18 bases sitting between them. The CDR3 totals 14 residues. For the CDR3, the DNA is TGTGCCAGCTCCCCCGGGACGGTCGGGTATGGCTACACCTTC. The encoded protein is CASSPGTVGYGYTF.

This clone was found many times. In DNA, the CDR3 is TGTGCCAGCAGTCGGCATTCGGACTACCTCTACGAGCAGTACTTC. Its protein is CASSRHSDYLYEQYF. This chain joins TRBV28 and TRBJ2-7; TRBD2 might be the D (6 bases). CDR1 is MDHEN, CDR2 SYDVKM, per germline. V lost 5 bases and J 3 bases, leaving 17 bases between the germline ends. The CDR3 is 15 residues long.

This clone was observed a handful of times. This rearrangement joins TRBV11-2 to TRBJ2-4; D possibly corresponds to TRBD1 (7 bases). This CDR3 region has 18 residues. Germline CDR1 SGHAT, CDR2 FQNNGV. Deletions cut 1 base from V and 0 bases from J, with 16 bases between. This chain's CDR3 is CASSLGGGGMGAKNIQYF. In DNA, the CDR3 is TGTGCCAGCAGCTTAGGTGGAGGGGGCATGGGAGCCAAAAACATTCAGTACTTC.

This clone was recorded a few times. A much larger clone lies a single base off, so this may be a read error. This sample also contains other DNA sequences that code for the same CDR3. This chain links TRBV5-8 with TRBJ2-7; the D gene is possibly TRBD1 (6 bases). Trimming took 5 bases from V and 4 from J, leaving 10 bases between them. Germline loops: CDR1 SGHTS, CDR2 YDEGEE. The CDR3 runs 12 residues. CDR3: CASRQGAYEQYF. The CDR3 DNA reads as TGTGCCAGCAGACAGGGTGCTTACGAGCAGTACTTC.

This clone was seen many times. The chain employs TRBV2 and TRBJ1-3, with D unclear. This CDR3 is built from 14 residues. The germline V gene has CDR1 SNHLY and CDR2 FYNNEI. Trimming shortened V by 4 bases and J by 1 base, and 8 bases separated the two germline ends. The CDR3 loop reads CASSGERSGNTIYF. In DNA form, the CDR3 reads TGTGCCAGCAGTGGTGAGAGATCTGGAAACACCATATATTTT.

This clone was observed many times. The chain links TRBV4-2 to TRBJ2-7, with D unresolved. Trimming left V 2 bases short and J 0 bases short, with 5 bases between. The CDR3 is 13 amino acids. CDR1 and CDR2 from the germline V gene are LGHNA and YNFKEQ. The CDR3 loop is CASSQSRSYEQYF. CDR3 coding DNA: TGTGCCAGCAGCCAATCCCGCTCCTACGAGCAGTACTTC.

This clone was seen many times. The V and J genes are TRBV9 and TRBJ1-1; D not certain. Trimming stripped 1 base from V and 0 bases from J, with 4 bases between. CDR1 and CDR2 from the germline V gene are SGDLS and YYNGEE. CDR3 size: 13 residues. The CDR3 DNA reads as TGTGCCAGCAGCGTACGGTTGAACACTGAAGCTTTCTTT. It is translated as CASSVRLNTEAFF.

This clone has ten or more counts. The CDR3 spells CASSYSPYEQYF. The CDR3 nucleotides are TGTGCCAGCAGTTACTCGCCCTACGAGCAGTACTTC. The chain combines TRBV6-2 or TRBV6-3 with TRBJ2-7, with D unresolved. This CDR3 comprises 12 residues. CDR1 and CDR2 from the germline V gene are MNHEY and SVGEGT. V lost 0 bases and J lost 2, with 2 bases in between.

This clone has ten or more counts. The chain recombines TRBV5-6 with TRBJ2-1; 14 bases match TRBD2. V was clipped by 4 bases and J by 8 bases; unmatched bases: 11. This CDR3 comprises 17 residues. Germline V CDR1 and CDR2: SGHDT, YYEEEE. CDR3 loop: CASSDGLAGGFFDEQFF. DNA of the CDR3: TGTGCCAGCAGCGATGGACTAGCGGGAGGTTTCTTCGATGAGCAGTTCTTC. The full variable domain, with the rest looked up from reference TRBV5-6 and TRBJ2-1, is DAGVTQSPTHLIKTRGQQVTLRCSPKSGHDTVSWYQQALGQGPQFIFQYYEEEERQRGNFPDRFSGHQFPNYSSELNVNALLLGDSALYLCASSDGLAGGFFDEQFFGPGTRLTVL.

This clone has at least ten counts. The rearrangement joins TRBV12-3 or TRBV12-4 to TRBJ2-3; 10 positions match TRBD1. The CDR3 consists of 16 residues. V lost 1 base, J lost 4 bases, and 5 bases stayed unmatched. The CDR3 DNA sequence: TGTGCCAGCAGTTTAGTCGGACAGGGGGGACCAGATACGCAGTATTTT. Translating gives CASSLVGQGGPDTQYF.

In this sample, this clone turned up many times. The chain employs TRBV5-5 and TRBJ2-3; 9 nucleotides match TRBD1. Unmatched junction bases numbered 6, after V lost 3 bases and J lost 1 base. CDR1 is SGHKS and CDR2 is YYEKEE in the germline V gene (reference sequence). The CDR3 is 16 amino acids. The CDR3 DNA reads TGTGCCAGCAGCTCGAAGGGACAGGGTGGCACAGATACGCAGTATTTT. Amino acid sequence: CASSSKGQGGTDTQYF.

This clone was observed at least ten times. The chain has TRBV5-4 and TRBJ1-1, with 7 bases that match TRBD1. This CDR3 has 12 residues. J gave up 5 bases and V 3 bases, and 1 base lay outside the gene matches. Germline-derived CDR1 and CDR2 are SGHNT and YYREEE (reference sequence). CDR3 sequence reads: CASSSTGTEAFF. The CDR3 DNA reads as TGTGCCAGCAGCTCGACAGGGACTGAAGCTTTCTTT.

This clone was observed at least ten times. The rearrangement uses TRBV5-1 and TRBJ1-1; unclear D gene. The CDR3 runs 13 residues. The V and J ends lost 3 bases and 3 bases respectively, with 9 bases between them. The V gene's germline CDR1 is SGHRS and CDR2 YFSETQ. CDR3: CASSSREDTEAFF. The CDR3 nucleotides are TGCGCCAGCAGCTCCCGCGAGGACACTGAAGCTTTCTTT.

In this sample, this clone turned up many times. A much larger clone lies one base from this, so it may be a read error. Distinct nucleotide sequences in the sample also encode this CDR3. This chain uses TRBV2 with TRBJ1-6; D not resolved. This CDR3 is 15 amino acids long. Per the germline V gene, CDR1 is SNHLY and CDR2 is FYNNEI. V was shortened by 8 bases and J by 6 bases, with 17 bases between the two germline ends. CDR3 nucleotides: TGTGCCAGCTTTATCGGGCTGCACGCTAATTCACCCCTCCACTTT. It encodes CASFIGLHANSPLHF.

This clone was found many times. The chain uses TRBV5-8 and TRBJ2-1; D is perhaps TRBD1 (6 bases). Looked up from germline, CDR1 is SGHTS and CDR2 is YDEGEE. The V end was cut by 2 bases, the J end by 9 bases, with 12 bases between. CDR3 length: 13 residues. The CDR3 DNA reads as TGTGCCAGCAGCTTCGGGGACAACTTTGAGCAGTTCTTC. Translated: CASSFGDNFEQFF.

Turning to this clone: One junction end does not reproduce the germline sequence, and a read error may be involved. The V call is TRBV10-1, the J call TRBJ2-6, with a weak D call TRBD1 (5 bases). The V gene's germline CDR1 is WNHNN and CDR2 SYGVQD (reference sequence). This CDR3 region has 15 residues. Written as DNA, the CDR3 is TGCGCCAGCAGTGAACGGACCTCTGGGGCCAACTTCCTTACTTTC. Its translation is CASSERTSGANFLTF.

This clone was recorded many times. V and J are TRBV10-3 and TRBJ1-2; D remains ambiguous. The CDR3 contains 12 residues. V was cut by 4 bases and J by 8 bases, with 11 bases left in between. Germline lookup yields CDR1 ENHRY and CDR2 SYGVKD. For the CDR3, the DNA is TGTGCCATCAGTGGCCAGAAGGACGGCTACACCTTC. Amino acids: CAISGQKDGYTF.

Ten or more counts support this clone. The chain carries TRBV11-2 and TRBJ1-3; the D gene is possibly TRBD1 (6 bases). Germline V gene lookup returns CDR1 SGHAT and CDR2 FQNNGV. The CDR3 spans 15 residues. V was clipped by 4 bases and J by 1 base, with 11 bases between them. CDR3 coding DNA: TGTGCCAGCAGCTCAGGGGTTATTTCTGGAAACACCATATATTTT. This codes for CASSSGVISGNTIYF.

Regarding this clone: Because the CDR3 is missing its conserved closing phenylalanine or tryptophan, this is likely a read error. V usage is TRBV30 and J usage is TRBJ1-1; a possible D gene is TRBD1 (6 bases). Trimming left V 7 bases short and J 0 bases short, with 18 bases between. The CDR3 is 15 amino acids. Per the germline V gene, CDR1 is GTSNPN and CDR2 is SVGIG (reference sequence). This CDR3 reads CASTTQGRVNTEAFL. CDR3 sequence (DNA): TGTGCCTCGACGACACAGGGACGGGTGAACACTGAAGCTTTCCTT.

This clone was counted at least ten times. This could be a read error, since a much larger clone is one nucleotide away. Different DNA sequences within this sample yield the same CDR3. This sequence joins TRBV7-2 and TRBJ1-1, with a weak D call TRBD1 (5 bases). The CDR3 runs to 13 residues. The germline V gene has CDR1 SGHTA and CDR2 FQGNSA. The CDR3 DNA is TGTGCCAGCAGCAGTTCCAACCAGGGTGAAGCCTTCTTT. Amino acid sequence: CASSSSNQGEAFF.

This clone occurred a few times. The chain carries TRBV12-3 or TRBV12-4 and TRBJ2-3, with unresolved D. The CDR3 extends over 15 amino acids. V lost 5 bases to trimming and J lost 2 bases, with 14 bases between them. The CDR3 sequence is CASSLYRTHTDTQYF. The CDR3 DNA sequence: TGTGCCAGCAGTCTCTATAGGACGCACACAGATACGCAGTATTTT.

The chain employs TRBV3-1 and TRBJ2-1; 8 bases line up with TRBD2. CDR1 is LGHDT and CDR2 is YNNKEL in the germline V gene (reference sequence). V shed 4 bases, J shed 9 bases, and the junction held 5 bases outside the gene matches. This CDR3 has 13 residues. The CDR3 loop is CASSPGRAGEQFF. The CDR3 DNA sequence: TGTGCCAGCAGCCCCGGGAGGGCCGGTGAGCAGTTCTTC.

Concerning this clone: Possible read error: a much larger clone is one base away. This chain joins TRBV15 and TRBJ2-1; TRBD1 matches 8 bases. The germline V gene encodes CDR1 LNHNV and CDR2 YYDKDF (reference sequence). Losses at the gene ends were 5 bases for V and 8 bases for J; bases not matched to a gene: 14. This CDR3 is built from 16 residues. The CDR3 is CATSPFSGQGHDEQFF. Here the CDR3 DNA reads TGTGCCACCAGCCCTTTTTCTGGACAGGGACACGATGAGCAGTTCTTC.

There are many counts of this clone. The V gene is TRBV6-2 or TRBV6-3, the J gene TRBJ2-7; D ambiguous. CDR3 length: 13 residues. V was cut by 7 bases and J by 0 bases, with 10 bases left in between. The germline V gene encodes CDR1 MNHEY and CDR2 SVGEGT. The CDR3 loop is CASINSRSYEQYF. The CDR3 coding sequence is TGTGCCAGCATAAACTCCCGCTCCTACGAGCAGTACTTC.

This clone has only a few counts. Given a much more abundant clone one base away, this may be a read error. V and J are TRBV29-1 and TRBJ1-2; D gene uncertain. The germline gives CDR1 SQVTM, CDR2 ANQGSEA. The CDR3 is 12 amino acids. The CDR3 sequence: CSVVDPGYCYTF. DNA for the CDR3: TGCAGCGTTGTAGACCCCGGCTATTGCTACACCTTC.

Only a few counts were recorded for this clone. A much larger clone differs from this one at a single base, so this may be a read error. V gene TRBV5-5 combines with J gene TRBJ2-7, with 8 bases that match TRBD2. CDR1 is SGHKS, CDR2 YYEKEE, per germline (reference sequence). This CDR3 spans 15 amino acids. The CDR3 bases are TGTGCCAGCAGCCTACTAGCGGCACTTTCCTACGAGCAGCACTTC. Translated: CASSLLAALSYEQHF.